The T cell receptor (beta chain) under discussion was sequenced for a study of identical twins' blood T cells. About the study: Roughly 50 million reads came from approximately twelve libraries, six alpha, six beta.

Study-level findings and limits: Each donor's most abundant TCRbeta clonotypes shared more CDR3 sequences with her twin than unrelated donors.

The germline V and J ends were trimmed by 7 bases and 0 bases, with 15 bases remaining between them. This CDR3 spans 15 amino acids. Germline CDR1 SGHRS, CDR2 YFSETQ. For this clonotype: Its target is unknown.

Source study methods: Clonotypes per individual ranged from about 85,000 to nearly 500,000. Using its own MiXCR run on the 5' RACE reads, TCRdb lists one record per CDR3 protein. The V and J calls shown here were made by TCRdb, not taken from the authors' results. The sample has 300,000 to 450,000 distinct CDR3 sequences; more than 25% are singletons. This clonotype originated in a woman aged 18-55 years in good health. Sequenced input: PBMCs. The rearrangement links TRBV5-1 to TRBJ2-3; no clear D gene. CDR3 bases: TGCGCCAGCCAAGCATCCGACGAAAGCACAGATACGCAGTATTTT. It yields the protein CASQASDESTDTQYF.